These T cell receptor beta chains were read from a single sample in a study of graft-versus-host responses after intestinal transplantation. These TCRs' antigens remain unknown. Only in-frame clones appear in the TCRdb table, and some are missing; sequencing was by immunoSEQ multiplex PCR. The sample carries more than 95,000 clones, roughly nine tenths recorded once. Material: unstimulated CD4+ T cells sorted from spleen or lymph node cells, obtained before intestinal transplant. Source of these receptors: a human donor who received an intestinal transplant. The CDR3 runs from the conserved cysteine through the conserved F or W. Each record gives: J gene, D gene, V gene, clone size, CDR3 length, CDR3 DNA, CDR3 protein. D genes are given only for firm matches. Clone size is not always given. Where it is, it says once, few, many or a class for expanded clones.

>TRBJ2-7|.|TRBV7-9|.|15
TGTGCCAGCAGCTTAGGATCAGGGGTCCCCTACGAGCAGTACTTC
CASSLGSGVPYEQYF
>TRBJ1-5|.|TRBV21-1|.|17
TGTGCCAGCAGCAAAGAAATAGTGCAGGGCACCGATCAGCCCCAGCATTTT
CASSKEIVQGTDQPQHF
>TRBJ2-3|TRBD2|TRBV6-5|.|15
TGTGCCAGCAAACCGATACGGGAGGGCTCAGATACGCAGTATTTT
CASKPIREGSDTQYF
>TRBJ2-3|TRBD2|TRBV7-9|.|15
TGTGCCAGCAGCTCTGCTAGCGGGGGGGCAGATACGCAGTATTTT
CASSSASGGADTQYF
>TRBJ2-4|TRBD2|TRBV4-2|.|17
TGTGCCAGCAGCCAAGATTCTGGGGGGAGGGCTGGAAACATTCAGTACTTC
CASSQDSGGRAGNIQYF
>TRBJ1-2|.|TRBV5-4|.|18
TGTGCCAGCAGCCCATCTCCTTCTCGGCAGGGGACTAACTATGGCTACACCTTC
CASSPSPSRQGTNYGYTF
>TRBJ2-2|.|TRBV7-9|once|14
TGTGCCAGCAGCCTCCTCCAACAGGCCGGGGAGCTGTTTTTT
CASSLLQQAGELFF
>TRBJ1-6|TRBD1|TRBV28|.|16
TGTGCCAGCAGTTTTCCTGGGACAGGTCCCAATTCACCCCTCCACTTT
CASSFPGTGPNSPLHF
>TRBJ1-1|.|TRBV9|.|15
TGTGCCAGCAGCCTCCGGGACAACATGAACACTGAAGCTTTCTTT
CASSLRDNMNTEAFF
>TRBJ2-6|TRBD1|TRBV18|once|18
TGTGCCAGCTCACCACGAGGGACAGCGAGCTCTGGGGCCAACGTCCTGACTTTC
CASSPRGTASSGANVLTF
>TRBJ2-5|TRBD1|TRBV29-1|.|14
TGCAGCGCTACACGTTTTGGACAGGTCGAGACCCAGTACTTC
CSATRFGQVETQYF
>TRBJ1-6|.|TRBV30|.|15
TGTGCCTGGAGATGGCAGAACTCCTATAATTCACCCCTCCACTTT
CAWRWQNSYNSPLHF
>TRBJ2-7|TRBD1|TRBV11-3|.|15
TGTGCCAGCAGCTTAGCCGGGACAGGGACCTACGAGCAGTACTTC
CASSLAGTGTYEQYF
>TRBJ1-1|TRBD1|TRBV5-1|.|17
TGCGCCAGCAGCCCGAACTGGACAGGGACAAATAAGACTGAAGCTTTCTTT
CASSPNWTGTNKTEAFF
>TRBJ2-7|TRBD1|TRBV7-6|.|15
TGTGCCAGCAGCCTGCATACAGGGGGATTATACGAGCAGTACTTC
CASSLHTGGLYEQYF
>TRBJ1-6|TRBD1|TRBV30|.|13
TGTGCCTTAAGAGGACAGGGACAATCACCCCTCCACTTT
CALRGQGQSPLHF
>TRBJ1-5|TRBD1|TRBV7-2|.|15
TGTGCCAGCAGCGTCTGGGGACAGCCTAATCAGCCCCAGCATTTT
CASSVWGQPNQPQHF
>TRBJ1-5|.|TRBV14|.|16
TGTGCCAGCAGCCAAGAAAGGGTCGGGGTTCCTCAGCCCCAGCATTTT
CASSQERVGVPQPQHF
>TRBJ2-2|TRBD2|TRBV6-5|.|13
TGTGCCAGCAGAGCGGGAGAGGTCGGGGAGCTGTTTTTT
CASRAGEVGELFF
>TRBJ2-1|.|TRBV30|.|14
TGTGCCTCCCACCCATTTGACTTCGACAATGAGCAGTTCTTC
CASHPFDFDNEQFF
>TRBJ1-2|.|TRBV30|.|11
TGTGCCTGGACTCACGCGGGGGGACCGACCTTC
CAWTHAGGPTF
>TRBJ2-5|TRBD2|TRBV7-8|.|15
TGTGCCAGCACCCGGACTAGCGGGAGAGGTGAGACCCAGTACTTC
CASTRTSGRGETQYF
>TRBJ1-5|.|TRBV25-1|.|14
TGTGCCAGCAGCCGGGGGGGGGTAAATCAGCCCCAGCATTTT
CASSRGGVNQPQHF
>TRBJ2-7|.|TRBV7-9|.|15
TGTGCCAGCAGCTTAGCTGGGACATCCATCTACGAGCAGTACTTC
CASSLAGTSIYEQYF
>TRBJ1-1|TRBD1|TRBV27|.|16
TGTGCCAGCAGTCAGAGACAGGGGGCTCGGAACACTGAAGCTTTCTTT
CASSQRQGARNTEAFF
>TRBJ2-6|TRBD1|TRBV7-9|.|18
TGTGCCAGCAGCTTAGATTTGGGACAGGGGTTTGGGGCCAACGTCCTGACTTTC
CASSLDLGQGFGANVLTF
>TRBJ2-7|TRBD1|TRBV2|.|15
TGTGCCAGCAGTGAATCAGGGGGCCGGGACTACGAGCAGTACTTC
CASSESGGRDYEQYF
>TRBJ1-6|.|TRBV5-6|.|13
TGTGCCAGCAGCTTGATCGGTAATTCACCCCTCCACTTT
CASSLIGNSPLHF